Shown below are 5 T cell receptor beta chains from a single sample sequenced in a study of T cells in narcolepsy. The protocol was immunoSEQ multiplex PCR, while the TCRdb copy is restricted to in-frame clones and leaves out a portion. The table lists about 20,000 clones, 70% to 90% of them singletons. The sample comprised memory (CD45RA-) CD4+ T cells from blood. These receptors were taken from a human donor in good health.

The CDR3 is CASSLIGLTGELFF. The CDR3 nucleotides read TGTGCCAGCAGCTTAATTGGGTTAACCGGGGAGCTGTTTTTT. This chain uses TRBV7-3 with TRBJ2-2; no reliable D call. V was clipped by 1 base and J by 5 bases, with 8 bases between them. This CDR3 is 14 amino acids long. Looked up from germline, CDR1 is SGHTA and CDR2 is FQGTGA.

About this clone itself: Other DNA sequences in the sample encode the same CDR3. V is TRBV4-1 and J is TRBJ2-1; the D is unclear. The CDR3 is made up of 16 amino acids. Per the germline V gene, CDR1 is MGHRA and CDR2 is YSYEKL. The V gene lost 1 base and the J gene lost 0 bases, with 10 bases spanning the gap. CDR3: CASSQVDIISYNEQFF. The CDR3 DNA sequence: TGCGCCAGCAGCCAAGTTGACATCATCTCCTACAATGAGCAGTTCTTC.

This clone was seen once. The junction differs from germline at one of its ends, possibly a read error. The V call is TRBV7-7, the J call TRBJ2-1, with 9 bases matching TRBD1. The CDR3 length is 14 residues. Germline lookup yields CDR1 SSHAT and CDR2 FNYEAQ (reference sequence). CDR3 in DNA: TGTGCTAGCAGCACAGGGGGCAGACCCAATGAGCAGTTCTTC. The encoded protein is CASSTGGRPNEQFF.

The rearrangement uses TRBV5-6 and TRBJ2-1, with D possibly called TRBD1 or TRBD2 (7 bases each). Between the trimmed V and J ends, which lost 4 bases and 6 bases, there was a span of 20 bases. Germline V gene lookup returns CDR1 SGHDT and CDR2 YYEEEE. The CDR3 has 16 residues. The CDR3 sequence is CASSPDLQGGVNEQFF. The CDR3 DNA sequence: TGTGCCAGCAGCCCCGATCTGCAGGGGGGGGTCAATGAGCAGTTCTTC. Supplemented by reference TRBV5-6 and TRBJ2-1, the full variable domain reads DAGVTQSPTHLIKTRGQQVTLRCSPKSGHDTVSWYQQALGQGPQFIFQYYEEEERQRGNFPDRFSGHQFPNYSSELNVNALLLGDSALYLCASSPDLQGGVNEQFFGPGTRLTVL.

The chain couples TRBV5-5 to TRBJ1-3; D is undetermined. Trimming removed 2 bases at V and 1 base at J, with 7 bases between. The CDR3 is made up of 14 amino acids. CDR1 SGHKS and CDR2 YYEKEE come from the germline V gene (reference sequence). CDR3 protein: CASSFRESGNTIYF. CDR3 sequence (DNA): TGTGCCAGCAGCTTTAGGGAATCTGGAAACACCATATATTTT. Full variable domain (missing parts from reference TRBV5-5 and TRBJ1-3): DAGVTQSPTHLIKTRGQQVTLRCSPISGHKSVSWYQQVLGQGPQFIFQYYEKEERGRGNFPDRFSARQFPNYSSELNVNALLLGDSALYLCASSFRESGNTIYFGEGSWLTVV.